This paragraph covers one TCR beta chain sequence. Clones were sequenced by immunoSEQ multiplex PCR, and TCRdb holds only the in-frame ones, with some missing. Counted here are tens of thousands of clones, about 88% occurring once; the ten biggest clones make up 15% to 20%. This sample stems from a study of identifying expanded T cells in peripheral blood. This receptor was identified in a person aged 18 to 75 in good health. The sample was blood.

The CDR3 DNA follows: TGTGCCATCAGTGAGTCCCAGGCCAGCAATCAGCCCCAGCATTTT. Translated: CAISESQASNQPQHF. The rearrangement joins TRBV10-3 to TRBJ1-5; D unclear. CDR3 length equals 15 residues. Germline lookup yields CDR1 ENHRY and CDR2 SYGVKD. V shed 0 bases and J shed 1 base, with 7 bases lying between them.